The next 15 T cell receptor beta chains were all read from a single sample in a study of molecular identifiers for immune sequencing clone quantification. TCRdb called the PCR reads again in MiXCR, with one record for every CDR3 protein. The data hold hundreds of thousands of distinct CDR3 sequences, with 25% observed a single time. Sequencing was done on a sample of naive CD8+ T cells from blood, with Jurkat cell RNA spiked in. Subset: FACS-sorted CD8+CD4-CCR7+CD45RA+ naive T cells. These receptors originate from a human donor in good health. Some libraries in this study had Jurkat cell RNA spiked in.

The J gene is TRBJ1-1, the V gene TRBV30; D ambiguous. CDR1 and CDR2 (germline): GTSNPN, SVGIG (reference sequence). Trimming pared 0 bases from V and 4 bases from J, leaving 6 bases between. CDR3 length: 12 residues. Written as DNA, the CDR3 is TGTGCCTGGAGTGTAAGCAGCACTGAAGCTTTCTTT. Its translation: CAWSVSSTEAFF.

Turning to this clonotype: A much larger clonotype is one base distant, so this may be a read error. The V gene is TRBV27, the J gene TRBJ1-1; D is undetermined. V lost 8 bases, J lost 5 bases, and 15 bases lay in between. The V gene's germline CDR1 is MNHEY and CDR2 SMNVEV (reference sequence). There are 13 residues in the CDR3. The CDR3 DNA reads TGTGCCAGCGGCCCAACGGGGTTGACTGAAGCTTTCTTT. Translated, it gives CASGPTGLTEAFF.

The sample holds many counts of this clonotype. The chain has TRBV27 and TRBJ2-7; D not certain. Germline lookup yields CDR1 MNHEY and CDR2 SMNVEV (reference sequence). The CDR3 totals 14 residues. The ends were cut back, 3 bases at V and 3 bases at J, with 12 bases in the middle. Here the CDR3 reads CASSFAGPGYEQYF. CDR3 in DNA: TGTGCCAGCAGTTTTGCCGGCCCCGGCTACGAGCAGTACTTC.

A remark on this clonotype: A read error is possible here, since a much larger clone lies one base away. J is TRBJ1-1 and V is TRBV12-5, with no clear D. The CDR3 sequence is 11 residues long. Trimming took off 6 bases at V and 5 bases at J, with 7 bases between the two ends. The germline CDR1 and CDR2 sequences are LGHNT and FRNRAP. The chain's CDR3 is CASGWWTEAFF. The CDR3 nucleotides read TGTGCTAGTGGATGGTGGACTGAAGCTTTCTTT.

The chain carries TRBV4-1 and TRBJ1-1, with D perhaps TRBD1 (6 bases). Germline-derived CDR1 and CDR2 are MGHRA and YSYEKL. Trimming stripped 0 bases from V and 5 bases from J, with 10 bases between. There are 14 residues in the CDR3. CDR3: CASSQDNRATEAFF. In nucleotides, the CDR3 is TGCGCCAGCAGCCAAGATAACAGGGCTACTGAAGCTTTCTTT.

The rearrangement uses TRBV5-4 and TRBJ2-3, with no clear D. Germline CDR1 is SGHNT and CDR2 is YYREEE (reference sequence). This CDR3 contains 14 residues. V gave up 4 bases and J gave up 2 bases, with 11 bases separating them. The CDR3 sequence: CASSTLTPTDTQYF. CDR3 bases: TGTGCCAGCAGCACCCTGACCCCCACAGATACGCAGTATTTT.

A word on this clonotype: Given a much more abundant clone one base away, this may be a read error. The chain carries TRBV4-2 and TRBJ2-7, with D tentatively TRBD1 or TRBD2 (7 bases each). The CDR3 spans 14 residues. Germline assignment: CDR1 LGHNA and CDR2 YNFKEQ. Between the trimmed V and J ends, which lost 2 bases and 4 bases, there was a span of 12 bases. The chain's CDR3 is CASSQFQGGYEQYF. The CDR3 DNA is TGTGCCAGCAGCCAATTCCAGGGGGGGTACGAGCAGTACTTC.

This clonotype occurred once. A much larger clone is a single base away; this may be a read error. The chain uses TRBV3-1 and TRBJ2-7, with 7 nucleotides matching TRBD2. The CDR3 has 16 amino acids. Germline CDR1 and CDR2: LGHDT and YNNKEL (reference sequence). Trimming removed 3 bases from V and 2 bases from J; junction bases left unmatched: 10. This chain's CDR3 is CASSHGAPAGAYEQYF. The CDR3 DNA follows: TGTGCCAGCAGCCATGGGGCTCCGGCGGGAGCCTACGAGCAGTACTTC.

With regard to this clonotype: One junction end disagrees with the germline gene, perhaps due to a read error. This rearrangement joins TRBV24-1 to TRBJ2-5; TRBD2 is a possible D gene (7 bases). CDR3 length: 16 amino acids. CDR1 is KGHDR, CDR2 SFDVKD, per germline. The CDR3 loop is CATSEFKGGAVETQYF. CDR3 sequence (DNA): TGTGCAACCAGTGAATTTAAGGGGGGGGCAGTGGAGACCCAGTACTTC.

This clonotype occurred a few times. The gene calls are TRBV20-1 and TRBJ2-2, with D unclear. The germline V and J ends were trimmed by 3 bases and 4 bases, with 6 bases remaining between them. The CDR3 is made up of 12 amino acids. Germline V gives CDR1 DFQATT, CDR2 SNEGSKA (reference sequence). The CDR3: CSARPRTGELFF. The CDR3 nucleotides read TGCAGTGCTAGGCCCCGCACCGGGGAGCTGTTTTTT.

This clonotype was seen a handful of times. The J gene is TRBJ2-7, the V gene TRBV7-9, with D hard to call. This CDR3 spans 12 amino acids. V dropped 4 bases and J dropped 3 bases, with 7 bases sitting between them. Per germline, CDR1 SEHNR and CDR2 FQNEAQ (reference sequence). CDR3 DNA sequence: TGTGCCAGCAGCTCAAACAACTACGAGCAGTACTTC. Residues: CASSSNNYEQYF.

Concerning this clonotype: One junction end disagrees with the germline gene, perhaps due to a read error. The V call is TRBV6-1, the J call TRBJ1-4, with D unclear. This CDR3 comprises 15 residues. CDR1 and CDR2 (germline): MNHNS, SASEGT. DNA for the CDR3: TGTGCCAGCACAAAAATCAGCAGTCTGGGCGAAAAACCGTTTTTT. Protein sequence: CASTKISSLGEKPFF.

The chain combines TRBV14 with TRBJ2-1; TRBD2 is a possible D gene (6 bases). V shed 4 bases and J shed 3 bases, with 13 bases lying between them. Looked up from germline, CDR1 is SGHDN and CDR2 is FVKESK. The CDR3 is 15 amino acids. This CDR3 reads CASSRRDSNYNEQFF. The DNA of the CDR3 is TGTGCCAGCAGCCGCCGGGACTCAAACTACAATGAGCAGTTCTTC.

This clonotype was observed a single time. One end of the junction fails to match germline, which may point to a read error. V and J are TRBV28 and TRBJ2-5; 7 nucleotides align to TRBD2. Germline CDR1 and CDR2: MDHEN and SYDVKM. The CDR3 is made up of 15 amino acids. In DNA, the CDR3 is TGTGCCAGCAGTCCCCATAGGGGAGGGTCGGAGACCCAGCACTTC. Translation gives CASSPHRGGSETQHF.

Ten or more counts support this clonotype. The chain joins TRBV5-1 to TRBJ2-5; 11 nucleotides align to TRBD1. CDR3 size: 16 residues. Germline V gives CDR1 SGHRS, CDR2 YFSETQ. The trim removed 4 bases at V and 1 base at J, leaving 6 bases unmatched. CDR3 DNA sequence: TGCGCCAGCAGCCTACCTGGGACAGGGGGCCAAGAGACCCAGTACTTC. This translates into CASSLPGTGGQETQYF.